In its sample, the clone carrying this T cell receptor beta chain was seen many times. Donors ranged from about 6 to 95 years old and were healthy Caucasians in Russia. Total RNA amounts of at least 6 micrograms were extracted per sample. This sample is part of a study of blood T cells in healthy people across ages. This CDR3 contains 14 residues. V lost 2 bases, J lost 3 bases, and 8 bases lay in between. Germline V gene data show CDR1 as SGHVS and CDR2 as FQNEAQ. The authors ran a second PCR of roughly 6 to 12 cycles using a sample-barcoded 5' primer and a J-beta primer mix. TCRdb reprocessed the 5' RACE reads via MiXCR and lists one record per CDR3 protein. The sample holds hundreds of thousands of distinct CDR3 sequences, about 34% seen once.

The TCR comes from an elderly woman in good health. The chain uses TRBV7-8 and TRBJ2-1; a weak D match, TRBD2 (5 bases). The sample was blood. DNA for the CDR3: TGTGCCAGCAGCTTAACACTAGACTACAATGAGCAGTTCTTC. Amino acid sequence: CASSLTLDYNEQFF. The full variable domain, with the rest looked up from reference TRBV7-8 and TRBJ2-1, is GAGVSQSPRYKVAKRGQDVALRCDPISGHVSLFWYQQALGQGPEFLTYFQNEAQLDKSGLPSDRFFAERPEGSVSTLKIQRTQQEDSAVYLCASSLTLDYNEQFFGPGTRLTVL.